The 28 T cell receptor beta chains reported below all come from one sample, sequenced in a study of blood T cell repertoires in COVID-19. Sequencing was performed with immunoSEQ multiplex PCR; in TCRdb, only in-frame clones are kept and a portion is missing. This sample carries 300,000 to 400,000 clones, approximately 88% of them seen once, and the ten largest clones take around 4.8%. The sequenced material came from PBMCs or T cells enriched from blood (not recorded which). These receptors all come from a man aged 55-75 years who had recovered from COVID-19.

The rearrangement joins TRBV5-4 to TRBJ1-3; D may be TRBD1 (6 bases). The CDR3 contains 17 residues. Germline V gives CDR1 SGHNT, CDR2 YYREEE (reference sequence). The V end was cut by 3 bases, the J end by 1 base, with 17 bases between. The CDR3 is CASSSGVARASGNTIYF. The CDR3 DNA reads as TGTGCCAGCAGCTCAGGGGTGGCAAGGGCATCTGGAAACACCATATATTTT. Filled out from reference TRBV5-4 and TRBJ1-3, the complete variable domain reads ETGVTQSPTHLIKTRGQQVTLRCSSQSGHNTVSWYQQALGQGPQFIFQYYREEENGRGNFPPRFSGLQFPNYSSELNVNALELDDSALYLCASSSGVARASGNTIYFGEGSWLTVV.

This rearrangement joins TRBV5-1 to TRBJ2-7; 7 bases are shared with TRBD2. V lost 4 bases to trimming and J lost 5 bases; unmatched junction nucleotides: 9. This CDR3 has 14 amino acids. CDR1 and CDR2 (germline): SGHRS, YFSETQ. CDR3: CASSPGTTFNEQYF. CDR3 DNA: TGCGCCAGCAGCCCGGGGACTACTTTTAACGAGCAGTACTTC.

The CDR3 is CASSLSSGGTDTQYF. Here the CDR3 DNA reads TGTGCCAGCAGTTTATCTAGCGGGGGCACAGATACGCAGTATTTT. The V gene is TRBV28, the J gene TRBJ2-3; 9 bases agree with TRBD2. CDR3 length equals 15 residues. Germline V gene sequence: CDR1 MDHEN, CDR2 SYDVKM. Trimming took 1 base from V and 1 from J; bases not matched to a gene: 0.

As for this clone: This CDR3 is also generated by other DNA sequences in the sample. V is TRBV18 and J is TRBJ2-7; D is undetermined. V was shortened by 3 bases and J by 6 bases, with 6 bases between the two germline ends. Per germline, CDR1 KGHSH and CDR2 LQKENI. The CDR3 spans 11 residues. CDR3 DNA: TGTGCCAGCTCACCCTCAGGCGAGCAGTACTTC. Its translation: CASSPSGEQYF.

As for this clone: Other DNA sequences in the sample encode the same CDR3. CDR3 nucleotide sequence: TGTGCCAGCAGCCCTGGGACAGCGAACACCGGGGAGCTGTTTTTT. This translates into CASSPGTANTGELFF. The V and J genes are TRBV11-3 and TRBJ2-2; the match to TRBD1 covers 7 bases. CDR1 is SGHNT, CDR2 YENEEA, per germline. Trimming took 5 bases from V and 0 from J; bases not matched to a gene: 3. This CDR3 has 15 residues.

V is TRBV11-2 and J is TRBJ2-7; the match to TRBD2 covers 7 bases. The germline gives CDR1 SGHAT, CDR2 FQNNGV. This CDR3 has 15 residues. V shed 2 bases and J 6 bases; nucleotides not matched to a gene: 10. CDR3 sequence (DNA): TGTGCCAGCAGCTTAAACGGCGGGAGCGGGCTCGAGCAGTACTTC. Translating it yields CASSLNGGSGLEQYF. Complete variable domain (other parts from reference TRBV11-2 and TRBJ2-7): EAGVAQSPRYKIIEKRQSVAFWCNPISGHATLYWYQQILGQGPKLLIQFQNNGVVDDSQLPKDRFSAERLKGVDSTLKIQPAKLEDSAVYLCASSLNGGSGLEQYFGPGTRLTVT.

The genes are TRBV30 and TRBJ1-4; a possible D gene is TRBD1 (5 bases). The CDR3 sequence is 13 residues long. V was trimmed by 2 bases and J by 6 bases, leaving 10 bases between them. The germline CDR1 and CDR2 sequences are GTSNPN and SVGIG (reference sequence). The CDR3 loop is CAWSLGGYEKLFF. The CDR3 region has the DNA TGTGCCTGGAGTCTGGGGGGTTATGAAAAACTGTTTTTT.

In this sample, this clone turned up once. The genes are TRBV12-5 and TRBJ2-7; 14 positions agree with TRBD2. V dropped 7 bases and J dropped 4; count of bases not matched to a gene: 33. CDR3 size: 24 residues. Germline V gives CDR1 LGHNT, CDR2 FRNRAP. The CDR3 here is CASVTITGTSGRVGWGDHFYEQYF. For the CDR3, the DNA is TGTGCTAGTGTCACTATCACCGGGACTAGCGGGAGAGTCGGGTGGGGGGATCATTTTTACGAGCAGTACTTC.

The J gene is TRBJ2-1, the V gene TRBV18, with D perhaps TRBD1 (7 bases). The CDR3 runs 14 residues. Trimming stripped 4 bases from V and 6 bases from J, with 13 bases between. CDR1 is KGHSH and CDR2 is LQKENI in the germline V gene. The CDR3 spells CASSRGQGGNEQFF. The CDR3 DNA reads TGTGCCAGCTCACGAGGCCAGGGGGGCAATGAGCAGTTCTTC.

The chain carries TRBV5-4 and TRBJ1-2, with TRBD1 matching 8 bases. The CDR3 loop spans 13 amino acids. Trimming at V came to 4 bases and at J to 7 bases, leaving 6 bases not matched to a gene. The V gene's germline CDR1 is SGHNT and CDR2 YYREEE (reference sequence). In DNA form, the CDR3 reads TGTGCCAGCAGCGGATCCGACAGGGGTGGCTACACCTTC. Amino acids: CASSGSDRGGYTF. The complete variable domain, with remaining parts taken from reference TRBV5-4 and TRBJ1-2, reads ETGVTQSPTHLIKTRGQQVTLRCSSQSGHNTVSWYQQALGQGPQFIFQYYREEENGRGNFPPRFSGLQFPNYSSELNVNALELDDSALYLCASSGSDRGGYTFGSGTRLTVV.

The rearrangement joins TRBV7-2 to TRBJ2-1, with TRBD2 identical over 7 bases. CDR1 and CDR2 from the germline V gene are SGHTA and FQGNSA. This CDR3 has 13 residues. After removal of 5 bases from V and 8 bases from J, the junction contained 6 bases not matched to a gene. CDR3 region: CASSGLGSDEQFF. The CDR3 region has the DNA TGTGCCAGCAGCGGACTAGGTTCCGATGAGCAGTTCTTC.

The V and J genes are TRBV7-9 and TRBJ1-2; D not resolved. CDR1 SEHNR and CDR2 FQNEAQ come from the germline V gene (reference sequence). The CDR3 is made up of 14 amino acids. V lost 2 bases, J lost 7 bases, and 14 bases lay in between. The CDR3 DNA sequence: TGTGCCAGCAGCTTACTGAGCGGGGAAAGTGGCTACACCTTC. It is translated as CASSLLSGESGYTF.

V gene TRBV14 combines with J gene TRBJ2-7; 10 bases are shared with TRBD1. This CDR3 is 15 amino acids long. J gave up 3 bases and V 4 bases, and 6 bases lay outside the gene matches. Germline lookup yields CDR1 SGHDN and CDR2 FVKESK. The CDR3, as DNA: TGTGCCAGCAGCCCCACCGGGACAGGGGTCTACGAGCAGTACTTC. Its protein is CASSPTGTGVYEQYF.

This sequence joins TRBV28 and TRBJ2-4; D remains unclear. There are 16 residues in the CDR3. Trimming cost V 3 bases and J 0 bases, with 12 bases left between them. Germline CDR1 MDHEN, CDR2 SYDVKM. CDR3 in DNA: TGTGCCAGCAGTTTGCGGCTTACGCTAGCCAAAAACATTCAGTACTTC. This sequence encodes CASSLRLTLAKNIQYF.

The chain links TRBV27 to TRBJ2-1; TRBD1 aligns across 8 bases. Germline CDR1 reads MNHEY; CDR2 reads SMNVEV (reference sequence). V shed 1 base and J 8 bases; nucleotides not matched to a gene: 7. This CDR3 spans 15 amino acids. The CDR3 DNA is TGTGCCAGCAGTTTATACCCGGACAGGGAGGATGAGCAGTTCTTC. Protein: CASSLYPDREDEQFF.

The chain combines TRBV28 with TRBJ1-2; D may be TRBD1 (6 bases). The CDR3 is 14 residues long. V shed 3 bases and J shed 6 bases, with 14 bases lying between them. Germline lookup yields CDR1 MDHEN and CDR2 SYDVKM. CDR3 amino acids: CASSFLGAWNGYTF. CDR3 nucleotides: TGTGCCAGCAGTTTCTTGGGGGCTTGGAATGGCTACACCTTC.

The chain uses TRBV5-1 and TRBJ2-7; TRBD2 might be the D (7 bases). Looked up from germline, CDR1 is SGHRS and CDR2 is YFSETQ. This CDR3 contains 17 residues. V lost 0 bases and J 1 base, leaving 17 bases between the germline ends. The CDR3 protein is CASSLGLAGASSYEQYF. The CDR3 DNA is TGCGCCAGCAGCTTGGGGCTCGCGGGGGCTTCATCCTACGAGCAGTACTTC.

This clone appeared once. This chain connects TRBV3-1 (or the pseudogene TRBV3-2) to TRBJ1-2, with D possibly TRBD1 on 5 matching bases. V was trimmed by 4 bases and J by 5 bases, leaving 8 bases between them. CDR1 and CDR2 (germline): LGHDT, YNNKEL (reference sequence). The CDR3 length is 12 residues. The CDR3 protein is CASSLQGYGYTF. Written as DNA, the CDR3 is TGTGCCAGCAGCCTCCAGGGTTATGGCTACACCTTC.

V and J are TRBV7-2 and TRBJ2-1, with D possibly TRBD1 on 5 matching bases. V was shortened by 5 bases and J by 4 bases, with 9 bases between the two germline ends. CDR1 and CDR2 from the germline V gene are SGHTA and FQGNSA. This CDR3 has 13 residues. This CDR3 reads CASSKTGYNEQFF. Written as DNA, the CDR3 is TGTGCCAGCAGCAAAACAGGATACAATGAGCAGTTCTTC.

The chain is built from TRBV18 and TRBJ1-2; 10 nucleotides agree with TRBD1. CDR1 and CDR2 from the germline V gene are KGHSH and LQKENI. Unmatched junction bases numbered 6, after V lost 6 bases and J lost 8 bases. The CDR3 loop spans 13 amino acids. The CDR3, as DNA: TGTGCCAGCTCCCAGGACAGGGGGGTCGGCTACACCTTC. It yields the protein CASSQDRGVGYTF.

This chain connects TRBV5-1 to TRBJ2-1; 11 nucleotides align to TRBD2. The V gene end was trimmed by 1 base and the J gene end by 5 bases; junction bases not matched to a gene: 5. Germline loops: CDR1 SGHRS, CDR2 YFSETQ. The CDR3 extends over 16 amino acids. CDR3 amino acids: CASSLPGLADDNEQFF. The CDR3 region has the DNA TGCGCCAGCAGCTTGCCGGGACTAGCGGATGACAATGAGCAGTTCTTC.

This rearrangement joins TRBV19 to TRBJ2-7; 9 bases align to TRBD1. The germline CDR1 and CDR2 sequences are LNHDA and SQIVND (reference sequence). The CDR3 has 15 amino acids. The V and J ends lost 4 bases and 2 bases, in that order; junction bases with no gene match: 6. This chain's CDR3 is CASSKPGQGPYEQYF. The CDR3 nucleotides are TGTGCCAGTAGTAAACCGGGACAGGGACCCTACGAGCAGTACTTC. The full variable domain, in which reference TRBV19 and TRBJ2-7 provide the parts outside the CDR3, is DGGITQSPKYLFRKEGQNVTLSCEQNLNHDAMYWYRQDPGQGLRLIYYSQIVNDFQKGDIAEGYSVSREKKESFPLTVTSAQKNPTAFYLCASSKPGQGPYEQYFGPGTRLTVT.

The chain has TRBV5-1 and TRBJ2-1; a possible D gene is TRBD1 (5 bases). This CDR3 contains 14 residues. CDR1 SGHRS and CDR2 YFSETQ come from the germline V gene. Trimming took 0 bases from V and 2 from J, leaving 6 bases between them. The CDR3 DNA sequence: TGCGCCAGCAGCTTGGGACAGCCCTACAATGAGCAGTTCTTC. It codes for CASSLGQPYNEQFF.

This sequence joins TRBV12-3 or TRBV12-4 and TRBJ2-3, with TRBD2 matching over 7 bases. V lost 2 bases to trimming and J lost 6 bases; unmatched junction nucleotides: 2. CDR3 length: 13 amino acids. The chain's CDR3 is CASSLLGGDTQYF. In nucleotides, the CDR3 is TGTGCCAGCAGTTTATTGGGAGGGGATACGCAGTATTTT.

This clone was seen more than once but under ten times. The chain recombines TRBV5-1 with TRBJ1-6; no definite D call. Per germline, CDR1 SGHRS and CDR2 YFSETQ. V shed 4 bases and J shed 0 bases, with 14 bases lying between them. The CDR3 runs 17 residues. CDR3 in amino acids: CASSIGFLSSYNSPLHF. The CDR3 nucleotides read TGCGCCAGCAGCATCGGTTTTCTAAGCTCCTATAATTCACCCCTCCACTTT.

The CDR3 DNA reads TGTGCCAGTAGTATAGATATTCAGAAGAGGAATAATGAAAAACTGTTTTTT. Protein product: CASSIDIQKRNNEKLFF. V gene TRBV19 combines with J gene TRBJ1-4; no clear D. Germline assignment: CDR1 LNHDA and CDR2 SQIVND (reference sequence). V shed 0 bases and J shed 4 bases, with 15 bases lying between them. This CDR3 spans 17 amino acids.

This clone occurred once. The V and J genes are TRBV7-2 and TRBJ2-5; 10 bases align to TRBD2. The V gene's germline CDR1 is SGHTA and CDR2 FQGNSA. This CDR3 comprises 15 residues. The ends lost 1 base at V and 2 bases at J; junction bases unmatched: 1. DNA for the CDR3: TGTGCCAGCAGCTTAGGGACTAGCGGACAAGAGACCCAGTACTTC. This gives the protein CASSLGTSGQETQYF.

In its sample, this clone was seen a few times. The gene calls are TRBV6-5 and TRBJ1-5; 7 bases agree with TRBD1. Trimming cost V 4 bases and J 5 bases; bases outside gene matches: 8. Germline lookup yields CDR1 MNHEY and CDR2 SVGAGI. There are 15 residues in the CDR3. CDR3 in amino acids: CASSSSDRAHQPQHF. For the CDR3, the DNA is TGTGCCAGCAGTTCCTCCGACAGGGCGCATCAGCCCCAGCATTTT.